These 13 T cell receptor beta chains share one sample of origin, sequenced in a study of T-cell memory formation after mild COVID-19. Via MiXCR, TCRdb re-called the 5' RACE reads, giving one row per CDR3 protein. The data contain hundreds of thousands of distinct CDR3 sequences, roughly 22% of them singletons. The sample consisted of PBMCs or a T cell subset sorted from them (not recorded which). These receptor sequences come from an adult woman who had mild COVID-19 (a few samples of this study predate the infection). Cell type and time point are not known.

The chain links TRBV3-1 to TRBJ2-1, with D possibly matching TRBD2 (6 bases). In germline, CDR1 is LGHDT, CDR2 YNNKEL (reference sequence). V lost 8 bases and J 8 bases, leaving 19 bases between the germline ends. CDR3 length: 14 amino acids. CDR3 coding DNA: TGTGCCAGCTGCCCGAAGAGCGGGCGCTATGAGCAGTTCTTC. The encoded protein is CASCPKSGRYEQFF.

The chain uses TRBV24-1 and TRBJ2-1; D is perhaps TRBD1 or TRBD2 (5 bases each). The CDR3 consists of 14 residues. V dropped 3 bases and J dropped 0 bases, with 5 bases sitting between them. Germline V CDR1 and CDR2: KGHDR, SFDVKD. The CDR3 sequence: CATSDGGSYNEQFF. CDR3 in DNA: TGTGCCACCAGTGATGGGGGCTCCTACAATGAGCAGTTCTTC.

The table lists this clonotype with a few counts. The DNA of the CDR3 is TGTGCCAGCAGTGAATCGGTGGGGTTGGGCACTGAAGCTTTCTTT. Encoded protein: CASSESVGLGTEAFF. The chain carries TRBV25-1 and TRBJ1-1; D is unresolved. Deletions cut 1 base from V and 4 bases from J, with 13 bases between. Germline V gene lookup returns CDR1 MGHDK and CDR2 SYGVNS. This CDR3 has 15 amino acids.

There are a few counts of this clonotype. A much larger clone differs by one base, so this may be a read error. This sequence joins TRBV5-1 and TRBJ1-1; 9 positions agree with TRBD1. V shed 3 bases, J shed 4 bases, and the junction held 4 bases outside the gene matches. Germline values: CDR1 SGHRS, CDR2 YFSETQ. The CDR3 loop spans 14 amino acids. The CDR3 spells CASSSGTGSTEAFF. CDR3 nucleotide sequence: TGCGCCAGCAGCTCCGGGACAGGGAGCACTGAAGCTTTCTTT.

V is TRBV7-9 and J is TRBJ1-1; no clear D. The V gene lost 3 bases and the J gene lost 5 bases, with 16 bases spanning the gap. The CDR3 loop spans 15 amino acids. The V gene's germline CDR1 is SEHNR and CDR2 FQNEAQ (reference sequence). CDR3 nucleotide sequence: TGTGCCAGCAGCTTTTGGCTCGGAGGAATAACTGAAGCTTTCTTT. Protein: CASSFWLGGITEAFF.

This clonotype was observed a few times. J is TRBJ2-3 and V is TRBV7-3; 11 bases are shared with TRBD2. The germline CDR1 and CDR2 sequences are SGHTA and FQGTGA. The V gene end was trimmed by 4 bases and the J gene end by 3 bases; junction bases not matched to a gene: 9. This CDR3 spans 17 amino acids. CDR3 amino acids: CASSSGLLAGVTDTQYF. In nucleotides, the CDR3 is TGTGCCAGCAGCTCCGGATTACTAGCGGGAGTAACAGATACGCAGTATTTT.

The DNA of the CDR3 is TGCGCCAGCAGCTTCGGACTAGCGGAAACACACTACGAGCAGTACTTC. Translating gives CASSFGLAETHYEQYF. The chain recombines TRBV5-1 with TRBJ2-7; TRBD2 matches at 10 bases. This CDR3 has 16 residues. Trimming cost V 2 bases and J 3 bases; bases outside gene matches: 8. Germline V gene lookup returns CDR1 SGHRS and CDR2 YFSETQ.

The rearrangement uses TRBV6-6 and TRBJ2-3, with 14 positions matching TRBD2. Germline V gene data show CDR1 as MNHNY and CDR2 as SVGAGI (reference sequence). Losses at the gene ends were 6 bases for V and 0 bases for J; bases not matched to a gene: 2. This CDR3 is built from 16 residues. The DNA of the CDR3 is TGTGCCAGCAGGACTAGCGGGAGGGCCAGCACAGATACGCAGTATTTT. Amino acid sequence: CASRTSGRASTDTQYF.

This chain connects TRBV5-1 to TRBJ1-4; D remains unclear. This CDR3 has 15 residues. CDR1 SGHRS and CDR2 YFSETQ come from the germline V gene. Trimming cost V 1 base and J 5 bases, with 12 bases left between them. CDR3 loop: CASSLTGSWNEKLFF. For the CDR3, the DNA is TGCGCCAGCAGCTTGACGGGTTCGTGGAATGAAAAACTGTTTTTT.

This chain links TRBV7-9 with TRBJ2-7; TRBD2 is a possible D gene (5 bases). Per germline, CDR1 SEHNR and CDR2 FQNEAQ (reference sequence). V dropped 3 bases and J dropped 0 bases, with 12 bases sitting between them. There are 15 residues in the CDR3. The CDR3 coding sequence is TGTGCCAGCAGCTTGGCCCGGGGTTTCTCCTACGAGCAGTACTTC. Its translation: CASSLARGFSYEQYF.

This clonotype was observed a few times. The chain combines TRBV7-6 with TRBJ1-6; the match to TRBD1 covers 7 bases. The germline V gene has CDR1 SGHVS and CDR2 FNYEAQ. The V and J ends lost 1 base and 4 bases, in that order; junction bases with no gene match: 1. CDR3 length: 15 amino acids. This chain's CDR3 is CASSLGQGYNSPLHF. The CDR3 DNA reads as TGTGCCAGCAGCTTAGGACAGGGTTATAATTCACCCCTCCACTTT. Based on the CDR3 plus reference TRBV7-6 and TRBJ1-6, the full variable domain is GAGVSQSPRYKVTKRGQDVALRCDPISGHVSLYWYRQALGQGPEFLTYFNYEAQQDKSGLPNDRFSAERPEGSISTLTIQRTEQRDSAMYRCASSLGQGYNSPLHFGNGTRLTVT.

CDR3 in amino acids: CATSDRDATTLDEQFF. As DNA, the CDR3 is TGTGCCACCAGTGACAGGGACGCCACCACGTTGGATGAGCAGTTCTTC. This chain links TRBV24-1 with TRBJ2-1; D tentatively fits TRBD1 or TRBD2 (5 bases each). The CDR3 is made up of 16 amino acids. V was cut by 4 bases and J by 8 bases, with 20 bases left in between. Germline V gene lookup returns CDR1 KGHDR and CDR2 SFDVKD.

The J gene is TRBJ2-7, the V gene TRBV4-3, with no clear D. Trimming removed 1 base at V and 0 bases at J, with 10 bases between. This CDR3 has 15 amino acids. CDR1 LGHNA and CDR2 YSLEER come from the germline V gene. The CDR3 nucleotides are TGCGCCAGCAGCCAAGGCCACCTAAGCTCCTACGAGCAGTACTTC. This codes for CASSQGHLSSYEQYF.